Shown below are 2 T cell receptor beta chains from a single sample sequenced in a study of cytomegalovirus exposure and HLA in healthy donors. Primers included in the PCR were 60 Vbeta and 13 Jbeta primers. Profiling relied on immunoSEQ multiplex PCR, and the TCRdb table lists in-frame clones only, not all of them. Seen here are some 98,000 clones, 76% observed once, and the top ten hold roughly 2%. Sequences were obtained from PBMCs. Source of these receptors: a man in his forties or fifties in good health and CMV-seronegative.

This clone was seen a few times. CDR3: CASSLSRVFHEQYF. CDR3 DNA sequence: TGTGCCAGCAGTTTATCTCGGGTCTTCCACGAGCAGTACTTC. The chain uses TRBV27 and TRBJ2-7; unclear D gene. The CDR3 consists of 14 residues. The germline V and J ends were trimmed by 0 bases and 5 bases, with 11 bases remaining between them. Germline lookup yields CDR1 MNHEY and CDR2 SMNVEV (reference sequence).

The chain uses TRBV15 and TRBJ2-3; 7 positions match TRBD1. The CDR3 loop spans 14 amino acids. In germline, CDR1 is LNHNV, CDR2 YYDKDF (reference sequence). V shed 4 bases and J 3 bases; nucleotides not matched to a gene: 4. The CDR3 here is CATSTDRITDTQYF. The CDR3 DNA follows: TGTGCCACCAGCACGGACAGGATTACAGATACGCAGTATTTT.